The 27 T cell receptor beta chains given below trace back to one sample, sequenced in a study of identical twins. TCRdb redid the calling of the 5' RACE reads with MiXCR, one entry per CDR3 protein. This sample has nearly 900,000 distinct CDR3 sequences; over 9% occur once, and the top ten carry around 1.6%. The sample was also linked to a second study, of yellow fever vaccine responses in identical twins.

Sequencing used PBMCs. The receptors originated from a woman in her late teens or twenties in good health.

The rearrangement links TRBV5-1 to TRBJ1-1; D not certain. The length of the CDR3 is 15 residues. The germline CDR1 and CDR2 sequences are SGHRS and YFSETQ. With 4 bases removed from V and 7 bases from J, the gap between germline ends came to 20 bases. CDR3 sequence: CASSPGWTDQNEAFF. In DNA, the CDR3 is TGCGCCAGCAGCCCTGGTTGGACGGACCAGAATGAAGCTTTCTTT.

This clonotype was seen a few times. This chain connects TRBV20-1 to TRBJ2-1; 8 bases match TRBD2. Germline-derived CDR1 and CDR2 are DFQATT and SNEGSKA (reference sequence). Losses at the gene ends were 5 bases for V and 5 bases for J; bases not matched to a gene: 11. The CDR3 length is 15 residues. This CDR3 reads CSAPFLSGTNNEQFF. The DNA for the CDR3 is TGCAGTGCTCCCTTTCTTAGCGGGACTAACAATGAGCAGTTCTTC.

This sequence joins TRBV5-5 and TRBJ2-5, with a tentative D call TRBD2 (6 bases). The V end was cut by 4 bases, the J end by 0 bases, with 16 bases between. The germline CDR1 and CDR2 sequences are SGHKS and YYEKEE (reference sequence). The CDR3 runs to 16 residues. The CDR3 protein is CASSPWGSGYQETQYF. CDR3 sequence (DNA): TGTGCCAGCAGCCCCTGGGGGAGCGGGTACCAAGAGACCCAGTACTTC. Combining the CDR3 with reference TRBV5-5 and TRBJ2-5 gives the whole variable domain DAGVTQSPTHLIKTRGQQVTLRCSPISGHKSVSWYQQVLGQGPQFIFQYYEKEERGRGNFPDRFSARQFPNYSSELNVNALLLGDSALYLCASSPWGSGYQETQYFGPGTRLLVL.

The sample holds a few counts of this clonotype. Compared with germline, one end of the junction differs, possibly owing to a read error. The V and J genes are TRBV5-1 and TRBJ2-4, with D possibly matching TRBD2 (6 bases). CDR1 is SGHRS and CDR2 is YFSETQ in the germline V gene. The CDR3 is made up of 16 amino acids. For the CDR3, the DNA is TGCGCCAGCACCTTGGGCCCCGGAGGGTTCCAAAACATTCAGTACTTC. Protein product: CASTLGPGGFQNIQYF.

The chain carries TRBV3-1 and TRBJ2-1; 11 nucleotides agree with TRBD2. Germline loops: CDR1 LGHDT, CDR2 YNNKEL (reference sequence). J lost 10 bases, V lost 2 bases, and 13 bases had no gene match. This CDR3 comprises 17 residues. The CDR3, as DNA: TGTGCCAGCAGCCAATTGCTCATAGCGGGGGGGTTGGGGGAGCAGTTCTTC. Translated: CASSQLLIAGGLGEQFF.

In DNA form, the CDR3 reads TGCGCCAGCAGCTTGAGTGGCATCATTAATTCACCCCTCCACTTT. This encodes CASSLSGIINSPLHF. The chain links TRBV5-1 to TRBJ1-6; D is unresolved. The CDR3 has 15 residues. V lost 1 base and J 6 bases, leaving 11 bases between the germline ends. Germline lookup yields CDR1 SGHRS and CDR2 YFSETQ. The full variable domain, completed using reference TRBV5-1 and TRBJ1-6, is KAGVTQTPRYLIKTRGQQVTLSCSPISGHRSVSWYQQTPGQGLQFLFEYFSETQRNKGNFPGRFSGRQFSNSRSEMNVSTLELGDSALYLCASSLSGIINSPLHFGNGTRLTVT.

CDR3 amino acids: CSVARVEDTQYF. As DNA, the CDR3 is TGCAGCGTTGCCCGGGTGGAAGATACGCAGTATTTT. The genes are TRBV29-1 and TRBJ2-3; the D is unclear. The CDR3 has 12 amino acids. Germline V gene lookup returns CDR1 SQVTM and CDR2 ANQGSEA. Trimming left V 4 bases short and J 5 bases short, with 10 bases between.

The chain links TRBV7-9 to TRBJ2-1; 11 nucleotides line up with TRBD2. Germline CDR1 is SEHNR and CDR2 is FQNEAQ (reference sequence). The CDR3 has 15 residues. Trimming took 1 base from V and 8 from J; bases not matched to a gene: 4. CDR3 in amino acids: CASSLVSGGEDEQFF. The CDR3 DNA follows: TGTGCCAGCAGCTTAGTTAGCGGGGGGGAAGATGAGCAGTTCTTC. Supplemented by reference TRBV7-9 and TRBJ2-1, the full variable domain reads DTGVSQNPRHKITKRGQNVTFRCDPISEHNRLYWYRQTLGQGPEFLTYFQNEAQLEKSRLLSDRFSAERPKGSFSTLEIQRTEQGDSAMYLCASSLVSGGEDEQFFGPGTRLTVL.

This clonotype was observed a few times. The genes are TRBV27 and TRBJ2-1; 7 bases map to TRBD2. CDR1 is MNHEY and CDR2 is SMNVEV in the germline V gene (reference sequence). The CDR3 runs 14 residues. Trimming removed 5 bases from V and 5 bases from J; junction bases left unmatched: 6. Here the CDR3 reads CASSRVAGDNEQFF. The CDR3 coding sequence is TGTGCCAGCAGTCGGGTAGCGGGTGACAATGAGCAGTTCTTC.

This clonotype has ten or more counts. V and J are TRBV6-1 and TRBJ2-1; D ambiguous. Germline V gene sequence: CDR1 MNHNS, CDR2 SASEGT. This CDR3 has 17 residues. Trimming removed 2 bases from V and 0 bases from J, with 14 bases in between. The CDR3 DNA follows: TGTGCCAGCAGTGAAATCGGGCTATCGAGCTCCTACAATGAGCAGTTCTTC. Amino acid sequence: CASSEIGLSSSYNEQFF.

The chain combines TRBV29-1 with TRBJ2-6, with D possibly TRBD1 on 6 matching bases. Between the trimmed V and J ends, which lost 4 bases and 4 bases, there was a span of 17 bases. The germline V gene encodes CDR1 SQVTM and CDR2 ANQGSEA. CDR3 length: 16 amino acids. The CDR3: CSVVGANGQGANVLTF. In DNA, the CDR3 is TGCAGCGTTGTGGGGGCGAATGGGCAAGGGGCCAACGTCCTGACTTTC.

This clonotype was seen repeatedly, ten times or more. This rearrangement joins TRBV3-1 to TRBJ2-1; D unclear. The CDR3 is 16 residues long. From germline, CDR1 is LGHDT and CDR2 YNNKEL (reference sequence). Trimming shortened V by 3 bases and J by 4 bases, and 16 bases separated the two germline ends. The chain's CDR3 is CASSHLSPGPYNEQFF. CDR3 nucleotide sequence: TGTGCCAGCAGCCACCTAAGCCCAGGACCATACAATGAGCAGTTCTTC.

The gene calls are TRBV2 and TRBJ2-2; TRBD1 aligns across 11 bases. Germline CDR1 and CDR2: SNHLY and FYNNEI. V lost 3 bases, J lost 6 bases, and 9 bases stayed unmatched. The CDR3 has 17 amino acids. In DNA, the CDR3 is TGTGCCAGCAGTGACTCCTGGGACAGGGGGAGGTCCGGGGAGCTGTTTTTT. Translating it yields CASSDSWDRGRSGELFF. The whole variable domain, filled in from reference TRBV2 and TRBJ2-2, reads EPEVTQTPSHQVTQMGQEVILRCVPISNHLYFYWYRQILGQKVEFLVSFYNNEISEKSEIFDDQFSVERPDGSNFTLKIRSTKLEDSAMYFCASSDSWDRGRSGELFFGEGSRLTVL.

The V call is TRBV2, the J call TRBJ2-7; D tentatively fits TRBD1 or TRBD2 (6 bases each). Between the trimmed V and J ends, which lost 7 bases and 6 bases, there was a span of 19 bases. The CDR3 is 14 residues long. Germline V gives CDR1 SNHLY, CDR2 FYNNEI. This CDR3 is CASIAETVGGEQYF. The CDR3 nucleotides are TGTGCCAGCATAGCGGAGACGGTAGGGGGCGAGCAGTACTTC. Together with reference TRBV2 and TRBJ2-7, the CDR3 gives the full variable domain: EPEVTQTPSHQVTQMGQEVILRCVPISNHLYFYWYRQILGQKVEFLVSFYNNEISEKSEIFDDQFSVERPDGSNFTLKIRSTKLEDSAMYFCASIAETVGGEQYFGPGTRLTVT.

Many counts were recorded for this clonotype. The rearrangement joins TRBV5-1 to TRBJ1-5; 9 nucleotides line up with TRBD1. Per germline, CDR1 SGHRS and CDR2 YFSETQ. J gave up 4 bases and V 5 bases, and 7 bases lay outside the gene matches. This CDR3 has 15 residues. CDR3 nucleotides: TGCGCCAGCAGAGAGACAGGGGGACGGAATCAGCCCCAGCATTTT. Protein: CASRETGGRNQPQHF.

This clonotype came up many times. The J gene is TRBJ2-5, the V gene TRBV12-3 or TRBV12-4; a weak D match, TRBD2 (5 bases). Trimming stripped 1 base from V and 2 bases from J, with 11 bases between. The CDR3 contains 15 residues. CDR3 nucleotide sequence: TGTGCCAGCAGTTTAGTCCCGGGGATACAAGAGACCCAGTACTTC. Protein sequence: CASSLVPGIQETQYF.

This clonotype was recorded a few times. The chain is built from TRBV7-2 and TRBJ2-2; TRBD2 matches at 8 bases. This CDR3 is built from 16 residues. Germline V lookup: CDR1 SGHTA, CDR2 FQGNSA. The V segment lost 2 bases and the J segment 1 base; nucleotides outside the gene matches: 3. This CDR3 is CASSLQLAVNTGELFF. The CDR3 region has the DNA TGTGCCAGCAGCTTACAACTAGCGGTGAACACCGGGGAGCTGTTTTTT.

This clonotype was counted only a few times. The chain links TRBV7-9 to TRBJ1-2; D perhaps matches TRBD1 (5 bases). Germline V gene lookup returns CDR1 SEHNR and CDR2 FQNEAQ (reference sequence). V dropped 6 bases and J dropped 5 bases, with 13 bases sitting between them. CDR3 size: 13 residues. The CDR3 coding sequence is TGTGCCAGCAGGTTGAGAGGGGATTATGGCTACACCTTC. Translation gives CASRLRGDYGYTF.

This clonotype was observed a few times. This sequence joins TRBV4-2 and TRBJ2-5; 10 bases match TRBD1. J was trimmed by 2 bases and V by 2 bases; bases with no gene match: 8. The germline gives CDR1 LGHNA, CDR2 YNFKEQ. The CDR3 has 17 residues. The CDR3 DNA reads TGTGCCAGCAGCCAACTCTGGGGGGGACAGGGGCAAGAGACCCAGTACTTC. This translates into CASSQLWGGQGQETQYF.

CDR3 coding DNA: TGCGCCAGCAGCCTCTGGGCAGCGGGAGGAAGTGATACGCAGTATTTT. Amino acids: CASSLWAAGGSDTQYF. The chain carries TRBV4-1 and TRBJ2-3; 9 bases are a match to TRBD2. V dropped 4 bases and J dropped 6; count of bases not matched to a gene: 11. This CDR3 has 16 amino acids. Germline assignment: CDR1 MGHRA and CDR2 YSYEKL.

V usage is TRBV2 and J usage is TRBJ2-1, with D possibly TRBD1 on 6 matching bases. The ends were cut back, 2 bases at V and 2 bases at J, with 16 bases in the middle. The CDR3 contains 17 residues. Germline CDR1 reads SNHLY; CDR2 reads FYNNEI. The CDR3 sequence is CASSESRGLTTYNEQFF. Here the CDR3 DNA reads TGTGCCAGCAGTGAAAGCAGGGGCCTTACTACCTACAATGAGCAGTTCTTC.

This clonotype was detected only once. Sequence at one end of the junction differs from germline and may be a read error. J is TRBJ1-4 and V is TRBV10-3; D perhaps matches TRBD1 (5 bases). Germline lookup yields CDR1 ENHRY and CDR2 SYGVKD. This CDR3 comprises 14 residues. CDR3 nucleotides: TGTGCCATCAGGGAGACAGCAACTATTGAAAAACTGTTTTTT. It codes for CAIRETATIEKLFF.

The count of this clonotype is one. The chain combines TRBV28 with TRBJ2-3; the D is unclear. Trimming stripped 5 bases from V and 7 bases from J, with 13 bases between. In germline, CDR1 is MDHEN, CDR2 SYDVKM. This CDR3 is built from 13 residues. In DNA form, the CDR3 reads TGTGCCAGCAGTCTAAGTGCCTCCAATACGCAGTATTTT. Protein sequence: CASSLSASNTQYF.

This chain connects TRBV2 to TRBJ2-1; D tentatively reads TRBD1 or TRBD2 (6 bases each). With 4 bases removed from V and 8 bases from J, the gap between germline ends came to 12 bases. The CDR3 extends over 13 amino acids. Germline V CDR1 and CDR2: SNHLY, FYNNEI. The CDR3 region is CASSAGAWDEQFF. The DNA of the CDR3 is TGTGCCAGCAGTGCGGGGGCATGGGATGAGCAGTTCTTC.

The V call is TRBV27, the J call TRBJ2-5; TRBD1 matches at 8 bases. The length of the CDR3 is 16 residues. V trimming: 2 bases; J trimming: 5 bases; junction bases outside the gene matches: 10. Looked up from germline, CDR1 is MNHEY and CDR2 is SMNVEV (reference sequence). The CDR3 sequence: CASSLTRLGDRETQYF. CDR3 in DNA: TGTGCCAGCAGTTTAACCCGACTTGGGGACAGGGAGACCCAGTACTTC.

The CDR3 DNA is TGTGCCAGCCGGACTAGCGGGGTCGAGACCCAGTACTTC. This gives the protein CASRTSGVETQYF. This chain joins TRBV6-1 and TRBJ2-5, with 12 bases identical to TRBD2. CDR3 length: 13 residues. V was pared by 8 bases and J by 5 bases, with 3 bases of the junction left unmatched. Per germline, CDR1 MNHNS and CDR2 SASEGT.

V gene TRBV6-1 combines with J gene TRBJ2-7; D is undetermined. The CDR3 spans 15 residues. The ends were cut back, 0 bases at V and 2 bases at J, with 11 bases in the middle. Germline CDR1 and CDR2: MNHNS and SASEGT. The CDR3 protein is CASSEAYNRAYEQYV. Here the CDR3 DNA reads TGTGCCAGCAGTGAAGCATACAACAGAGCCTACGAGCAGTACGTC.